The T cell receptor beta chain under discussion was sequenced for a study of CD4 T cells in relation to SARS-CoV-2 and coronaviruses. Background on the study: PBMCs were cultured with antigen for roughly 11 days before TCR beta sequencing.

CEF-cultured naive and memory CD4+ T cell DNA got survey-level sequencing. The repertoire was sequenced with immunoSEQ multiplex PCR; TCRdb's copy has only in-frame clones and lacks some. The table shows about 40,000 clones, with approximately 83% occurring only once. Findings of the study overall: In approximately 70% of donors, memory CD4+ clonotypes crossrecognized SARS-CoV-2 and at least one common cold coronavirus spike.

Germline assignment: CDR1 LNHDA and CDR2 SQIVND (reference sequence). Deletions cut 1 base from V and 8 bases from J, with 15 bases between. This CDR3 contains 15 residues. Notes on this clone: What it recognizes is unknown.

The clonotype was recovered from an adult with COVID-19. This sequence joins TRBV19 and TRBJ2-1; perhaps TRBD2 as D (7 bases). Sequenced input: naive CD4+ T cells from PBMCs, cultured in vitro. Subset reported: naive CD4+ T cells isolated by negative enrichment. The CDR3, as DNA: TGTGCCAGTAGTATAGTGGGGGCCCGGGGGGATGAGCAGTTCTTC. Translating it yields CASSIVGARGDEQFF. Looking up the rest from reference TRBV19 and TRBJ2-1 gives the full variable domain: DGGITQSPKYLFRKEGQNVTLSCEQNLNHDAMYWYRQDPGQGLRLIYYSQIVNDFQKGDIAEGYSVSREKKESFPLTVTSAQKNPTAFYLCASSIVGARGDEQFFGPGTRLTVL.